Sequencing of this TCR beta chain was carried out in a study of cytomegalovirus exposure and HLA in healthy donors. Trimming removed 2 bases from V and 7 bases from J, with 15 bases in between. In germline, CDR1 is ENHRY, CDR2 SYGVKD. This CDR3 contains 15 residues. The table lists this clone with a count of one. Repertoires were generated with immunoSEQ multiplex PCR, while TCRdb's copy carries only in-frame clones and drops some. The sample includes approximately 140,000 clones, around 90% of them seen just once. The chain employs TRBV10-3 and TRBJ2-1; D may be TRBD2 (6 bases). Sequenced: PBMCs. This clonotype was obtained from a young woman in good health and CMV-seropositive. CDR3 nucleotides: TGTGCCATCAGTGAGCAGCTGACGGGAGTGAATGAGCAGTTCTTC. It codes for CAISEQLTGVNEQFF.